Listed here is a single TCR beta chain. The target of this receptor is not known. The input lacks base qualities; no much larger clone sits a single base away. This specimen belongs to a study of PD-L1 blockade in urothelial cancer (dated by TCRdb to about 2017). Broadly, across the study: Every patient began therapy in the mid-2010s and was given atezolizumab 1,200 mg intravenously every 3 weeks. About 90% of the roughly 29 patients were males with bladder-origin urothelial cancer, and 18 of 29 reported a prior smoking history. An ECOG performance status of 0 or 1 was recorded for the patients, and 0 to 3 prior chemotherapy regimens had been received by the patients. Blood samples were analyzed 3 weeks after the start of treatment (second dose) and 6 weeks after the start of treatment. Blood samples gave median yields of approximately 130,000 T cells and 80,000 or so unique TCRs, along with a median clonality of roughly 0.08. The study, an exploratory multi-omic analysis, examined somatic, immune and clinical correlates of response to PD-L1 blockade with atezolizumab in urothelial cancer. Pretreatment tumor samples and matched peripheral blood, collected serially before and after atezolizumab treatment, underwent TCR sequencing. Durable clinical benefit meant progression-free survival longer than 6 months, and TCR features were also tested against progression-free and overall survival. In the same patients, whole exome sequencing and RNA sequencing of pretreatment tumors were performed in addition to TCR sequencing. Durable clinical benefit was achieved by nine patients but not by the remaining 20. Over 28 patients had pretreatment blood TCR-seq, about 25 had at least one posttreatment blood collection, and about 25 had tumor TCR-seq. What the authors observed across the whole study: A pretreatment peripheral blood TCR clonality below the median was linked to improved progression-free and overall survival. Among patients with durable benefit, tumor-associated TCR clones showed greater expansion in peripheral blood 3 weeks after treatment started (n ≈ 24, p = 0.022). Because the sample size was small (n = 29) and many of the analyses were exploratory, the results are meant to be hypothesis-generating.

Each PCR received spiked-in synthetic TCR analog templates so that absolute template abundance could be estimated from read counts. The immunoSEQ assay was used to amplify TCRbeta CDR3 regions from genomic DNA with bias-controlled V and J gene primers. Sequencing of rearranged TCRbeta segments was performed at approximately 20X coverage. The source study handled its data this way. Sequencing errors were corrected by clustering and CDR3s were annotated against IMGT to assign V, D and J genes. Downstream analyses used only productive TCRbeta rearrangements and left out out-of-frame or stop-codon sequences. Clonality was computed as one minus Shannon entropy normalized by the log of the number of unique productive sequences. Fisher's exact test with Benjamini-Hochberg correction, at a threshold of adjusted p below 0.01, was used to find clones that differed between time points or between blood and tumor. Sourced from immuneACCESS, this table was stored by TCRdb with only in-frame sequences that have V and J called. A share of the clones is absent; for the studies checked, an unresolved V gene accounts for under half, and the remainder has no known explanation. Clonal size and the V and J genes are those of that table, whereas D and trimming came from the DNA. The sample table lists roughly 27,000 clones, 70% to 90% of them with a count of one. The ten top clones hold 3.1% of the sample.

The cohort comprised 30 or so patients with locally advanced or metastatic urothelial carcinoma treated at Memorial Sloan Kettering on a trial protocol. Peripheral blood mononuclear cells were collected pretreatment and during treatment, at between 1 and 8 total time points per patient. The Qiagen DNeasy Blood extraction kit was used to purify genomic DNA from total PBMCs and tumor samples. PBMCs were collected pretreatment and during treatment, and were isolated and stored as previously described. V is clipped by 0 bases and J by 0 bases, and the sequence between their germline boundaries is 18 bases long. CDR1 and CDR2 are read off the germline V gene as LGHNA and YSLEER. The CDR3 runs 18 amino acids, cysteine and phenylalanine included. The retained sequence is limited to the CDR3, 54 bases, with the frame set at the first base.

This specimen was PBMCs, taken around atezolizumab (anti-PD-L1) treatment. The sequence came from a man aged 45 to 65 with urothelial cancer. The sequence joins TRBV4-3 to TRBJ2-7; a tentative D match to TRBD2 spans 6 bases. The sequenced DNA: TGCGCCAGCAGCCAAGACCAAACCGGGACTTCTAGCTCCTACGAGCAGTACTTC. The resulting protein is CASSQDQTGTSSSYEQYF.